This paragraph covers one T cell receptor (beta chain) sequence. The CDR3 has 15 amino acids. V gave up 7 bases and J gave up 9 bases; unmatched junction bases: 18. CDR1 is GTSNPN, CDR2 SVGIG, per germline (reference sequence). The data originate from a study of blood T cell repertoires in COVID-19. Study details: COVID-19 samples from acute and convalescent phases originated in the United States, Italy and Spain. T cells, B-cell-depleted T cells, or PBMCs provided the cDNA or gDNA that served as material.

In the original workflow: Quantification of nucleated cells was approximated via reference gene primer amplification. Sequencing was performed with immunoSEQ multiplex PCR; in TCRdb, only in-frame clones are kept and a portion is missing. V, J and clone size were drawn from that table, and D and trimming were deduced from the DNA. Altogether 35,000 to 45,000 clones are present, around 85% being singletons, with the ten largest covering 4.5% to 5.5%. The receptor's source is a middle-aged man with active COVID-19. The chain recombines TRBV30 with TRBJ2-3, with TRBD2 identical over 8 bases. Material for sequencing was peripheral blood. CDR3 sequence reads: CASHRERGRWWTQYF. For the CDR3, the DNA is TGTGCCTCCCACCGGGAGCGGGGGCGGTGGTGGACGCAGTATTTT.